Sequencing of this T cell receptor (beta chain) was carried out in a study of blood T cell repertoires in COVID-19. Looking at the study overall: Material from acute and convalescent COVID-19 was sourced from the United States, Italy and Spain. PBMCs, B-cell-depleted T cells, or T cells provided the cDNA or gDNA that made up the material.

The CDR3 sequence is 10 residues long. The V gene lost 2 bases and the J gene lost 12 bases, with 6 bases spanning the gap. The germline V gene has CDR1 SGDLS and CDR2 YYNGEE. The repertoire was sequenced with immunoSEQ multiplex PCR; TCRdb's copy has only in-frame clones and lacks some. The sample consists of under 95,000 clones, 88% of them appearing once. Sequencing was carried out using peripheral blood. The TCR sequence derives from a human donor in a cohort sampled during active COVID-19. This chain joins TRBV9 and TRBJ1-5; no clear D. CDR3 coding DNA: TGTGCCAGCAGCGTCGGGATCCAGCATTTT. Translating gives CASSVGIQHF.